A single sample gave rise to the 32 T cell receptor beta chains below, sequenced in a study of blood T cell repertoires in COVID-19. Sequenced by immunoSEQ multiplex PCR; TCRdb stores in-frame clones only, minus some. The profile covers some 82,000 clones, with about nine tenths appearing a single time and 1.5% to 2% taken by the ten largest. The source material was peripheral blood. All receptors come from a woman aged 45-60 years in a cohort sampled during active COVID-19.

V is TRBV2 and J is TRBJ2-3; 11 nucleotides line up with TRBD2. Losses at the gene ends were 6 bases for V and 6 bases for J; bases not matched to a gene: 14. The CDR3 runs 17 residues. From germline, CDR1 is SNHLY and CDR2 FYNNEI. CDR3 protein: CASRMHLAGGLGDTQYF. In DNA form, the CDR3 reads TGTGCCAGCAGGATGCACCTAGCGGGGGGTCTCGGTGATACGCAGTATTTT.

V is TRBV5-5 and J is TRBJ2-1, with TRBD2 identical over 10 bases. The CDR3 covers 15 residues. V was pared by 1 base and J by 5 bases, with 3 bases of the junction left unmatched. The germline V gene has CDR1 SGHKS and CDR2 YYEKEE (reference sequence). The CDR3 bases are TGTGCCAGCAGCTTGAGGGGACTAGCGAACAATGAGCAGTTCTTC. Translated: CASSLRGLANNEQFF.

About this clone itself: Other DNA sequences of this sample code for an identical CDR3. The CDR3 bases are TGCGCCAGCAGCTCGGGACAGGGTAATGAAAAACTGTTTTTT. Amino acid sequence: CASSSGQGNEKLFF. The chain couples TRBV5-1 to TRBJ1-4; 9 bases line up with TRBD1. Germline V gene sequence: CDR1 SGHRS, CDR2 YFSETQ. The junction had 1 base not matched to a gene; V was cut back by 3 bases and J by 4 bases. CDR3 length equals 14 residues. Supplemented by reference TRBV5-1 and TRBJ1-4, the full variable domain reads KAGVTQTPRYLIKTRGQQVTLSCSPISGHRSVSWYQQTPGQGLQFLFEYFSETQRNKGNFPGRFSGRQFSNSRSEMNVSTLELGDSALYLCASSSGQGNEKLFFGSGTQLSVL.

V gene TRBV5-1 combines with J gene TRBJ1-1, with D possibly TRBD1 on 5 matching bases. The germline V and J ends were trimmed by 0 bases and 0 bases, with 12 bases remaining between them. The CDR3 has 16 residues. Germline CDR1 is SGHRS and CDR2 is YFSETQ. The CDR3 nucleotides read TGCGCCAGCAGCTTGGCCGGCAACAGGTTGAACACTGAAGCTTTCTTT. Translated: CASSLAGNRLNTEAFF.

This clone is a singleton in its sample. The chain couples TRBV13 to TRBJ2-3, with D perhaps matching TRBD1 (5 bases). The CDR3 runs 16 residues. V was clipped by 1 base and J by 1 base, with 12 bases between them. Germline assignment: CDR1 PRHDT and CDR2 FYEKMQ (reference sequence). DNA of the CDR3: TGTGCCAGCAGCTTAGTTGCTGGGGCACGCACAGATACGCAGTATTTT. Its translation: CASSLVAGARTDTQYF.

This rearrangement joins TRBV30 to TRBJ1-6, with a weak D call TRBD1 (6 bases). The CDR3 has 17 residues. Trimming shortened V by 0 bases and J by 0 bases, and 12 bases separated the two germline ends. Looked up from germline, CDR1 is GTSNPN and CDR2 is SVGIG (reference sequence). The CDR3 is CAWSVHGQSSYNSPLHF. DNA of the CDR3: TGTGCCTGGAGTGTACACGGACAGAGCTCCTATAATTCACCCCTCCACTTT.

This clone came up a few times. This chain connects TRBV6-5 to TRBJ1-5, with D tentatively TRBD1 (6 bases). Trimming cost V 5 bases and J 3 bases, with 11 bases left between them. Germline assignment: CDR1 MNHEY and CDR2 SVGAGI. The CDR3 is 14 amino acids. CDR3 protein: CASSQTGNNQPQHF. For the CDR3, the DNA is TGTGCCAGCAGTCAAACAGGGAACAATCAGCCCCAGCATTTT.

V is TRBV27 and J is TRBJ1-6, with unresolved D. The CDR3 length is 13 residues. Trimming took off 7 bases at V and 5 bases at J, with 9 bases between the two ends. The germline CDR1 and CDR2 sequences are MNHEY and SMNVEV (reference sequence). The CDR3 nucleotides read TGTGCCAGCATGTCGGTCCATAATTCACCCCTCCACTTT. Amino acid sequence: CASMSVHNSPLHF.

The J gene is TRBJ2-2, the V gene TRBV2; 10 bases align to TRBD2. Per the germline V gene, CDR1 is SNHLY and CDR2 is FYNNEI. This CDR3 is 16 amino acids long. Germline trimming cut 2 bases from V and 6 bases from J; bases unmatched to any gene: 6. CDR3 DNA sequence: TGTGCCAGCAGTGAAAGAAGCGGGGGGGCCGCCGGGGAGCTGTTTTTT. Translation: CASSERSGGAAGELFF.

The chain is built from TRBV5-4 and TRBJ2-7, with 16 bases fitting TRBD2. Trimming cost V 2 bases and J 3 bases; bases outside gene matches: 5. The CDR3 is 17 amino acids. Germline values: CDR1 SGHNT, CDR2 YYREEE (reference sequence). DNA of the CDR3: TGTGCCAGCAGCTTCGGGACTAGCGGGAGGGGGGTCTACGAGCAGTACTTC. Its protein is CASSFGTSGRGVYEQYF.

This clone was picked up one time. The rearrangement uses TRBV6-5 and TRBJ1-6; D is undetermined. Trimming removed 6 bases from V and 7 bases from J, with 13 bases in between. Germline assignment: CDR1 MNHEY and CDR2 SVGAGI. The CDR3 contains 14 residues. CDR3: CASRDWQENSPLHF. The CDR3 DNA reads TGTGCCAGCAGGGACTGGCAGGAAAATTCACCCCTCCACTTT.

The chain joins TRBV30 to TRBJ2-3, with D perhaps TRBD2 (6 bases). Germline assignment: CDR1 GTSNPN and CDR2 SVGIG (reference sequence). The CDR3 covers 15 residues. V lost 2 bases, J lost 2 bases, and 14 bases lay in between. Here the CDR3 reads CAWSTGTPNTDTQYF. CDR3 nucleotide sequence: TGTGCCTGGAGTACCGGGACTCCGAACACAGATACGCAGTATTTT.

Here the CDR3 DNA reads TGTGCCAGCAGTTCTTGGGGAGACGAGCAGTACTTC. It encodes CASSSWGDEQYF. The chain recombines TRBV12-3 or TRBV12-4 with TRBJ2-7; maybe TRBD2 (5 bases). This CDR3 is 12 amino acids long. V lost 4 bases and J lost 5, with 9 bases in between.

This chain links TRBV15 with TRBJ1-5; no firm D call. Germline values: CDR1 LNHNV, CDR2 YYDKDF (reference sequence). There are 14 residues in the CDR3. The V gene lost 1 base and the J gene lost 0 bases, with 4 bases spanning the gap. CDR3 loop: CATSRGASNQPQHF. The CDR3 coding sequence is TGTGCCACCAGCAGAGGCGCTAGCAATCAGCCCCAGCATTTT.

V is TRBV20-1 and J is TRBJ2-7, with 8 positions matching TRBD2. Germline assignment: CDR1 DFQATT and CDR2 SNEGSKA (reference sequence). The J segment lost 3 bases and the V segment lost 3 bases, leaving 13 bases of the junction unmatched. This CDR3 has 16 residues. This CDR3 is CSASDVTGGLVYEQYF. In nucleotides, the CDR3 is TGCAGTGCTAGTGACGTGACGGGGGGGCTCGTCTACGAGCAGTACTTC.

J is TRBJ1-5 and V is TRBV12-5, with D possibly TRBD1 on 6 matching bases. The CDR3 is 18 residues long. Per the germline V gene, CDR1 is LGHNT and CDR2 is FRNRAP. V lost 2 bases, J lost 0 bases, and 17 bases lay in between. CDR3 amino acids: CASGLYGTGQFSNQPQHF. CDR3 bases: TGTGCTAGTGGTTTGTATGGTACAGGACAGTTTAGCAATCAGCCCCAGCATTTT.

This sequence joins TRBV3-1 (or the pseudogene TRBV3-2) and TRBJ1-2; perhaps TRBD1 as D (6 bases). The CDR3 is 15 residues long. Trimming stripped 1 base from V and 4 bases from J, with 13 bases between. Germline CDR1 reads LGHDT; CDR2 reads YNNKEL (reference sequence). The CDR3 nucleotides are TGTGCCAGCAGCCAAGGGAAAACAGGGTTCTATGGCTACACCTTC. Its translation: CASSQGKTGFYGYTF.

This chain connects TRBV5-1 to TRBJ2-3; 12 bases line up with TRBD2. Germline V gene data show CDR1 as SGHRS and CDR2 as YFSETQ. With 4 bases clipped from V and 6 bases from J, the junction kept 9 bases outside the gene matches. CDR3 size: 16 residues. CDR3 amino acids: CASSVGLAGKPDTQYF. Here the CDR3 DNA reads TGCGCCAGCAGCGTCGGACTAGCGGGAAAACCTGATACGCAGTATTTT.

CDR3 coding DNA: TGTGCCAAGCGCGCGAGGGGGATCGGGGAGCTGTTTTTT. It encodes CAKRARGIGELFF. J is TRBJ2-2 and V is TRBV24-1; the D gene is possibly TRBD1 (6 bases). The germline CDR1 and CDR2 sequences are KGHDR and SFDVKD. V dropped 11 bases and J dropped 7 bases, with 16 bases sitting between them. The length of the CDR3 is 13 residues.

This sequence joins TRBV24-1 and TRBJ2-2, with D perhaps TRBD1 (5 bases). This CDR3 is built from 13 residues. Germline-derived CDR1 and CDR2 are KGHDR and SFDVKD. Trimming cost V 6 bases and J 5 bases, with 9 bases left between them. Written as DNA, the CDR3 is TGTGCCACCAGTAGGGGATATACCGGGGAGCTGTTTTTT. This translates into CATSRGYTGELFF.

The gene calls are TRBV5-1 and TRBJ2-7; a possible D gene is TRBD1 (6 bases). The germline V gene has CDR1 SGHRS and CDR2 YFSETQ. CDR3 length equals 14 residues. Trimming took off 3 bases at V and 5 bases at J, with 15 bases between the two ends. Here the CDR3 reads CASSSLDSPNEQYF. As DNA, the CDR3 is TGCGCCAGCAGCTCTCTGGACAGTCCCAACGAGCAGTACTTC. Full variable domain (remainder filled in from reference TRBV5-1 and TRBJ2-7): KAGVTQTPRYLIKTRGQQVTLSCSPISGHRSVSWYQQTPGQGLQFLFEYFSETQRNKGNFPGRFSGRQFSNSRSEMNVSTLELGDSALYLCASSSLDSPNEQYFGPGTRLTVT.

This clone was seen once. The chain employs TRBV5-6 and TRBJ2-1; the match to TRBD1 covers 7 bases. Germline V gives CDR1 SGHDT, CDR2 YYEEEE. V shed 2 bases and J 6 bases; nucleotides not matched to a gene: 11. The CDR3 is 16 amino acids. The CDR3 DNA follows: TGTGCCAGCAGCTTTGCCGCACTAACAGGGGTCAATGAGCAGTTCTTC. It encodes CASSFAALTGVNEQFF.

The V call is TRBV7-9, the J call TRBJ2-7; D call uncertain. The CDR3 totals 14 residues. V was shortened by 0 bases and J by 0 bases, with 6 bases between the two germline ends. The V gene's germline CDR1 is SEHNR and CDR2 FQNEAQ (reference sequence). CDR3 loop: CASSLAPVSYEQYF. The CDR3 nucleotides are TGTGCCAGCAGCTTAGCGCCGGTCTCCTACGAGCAGTACTTC.

V and J are TRBV9 and TRBJ2-1; 7 nucleotides agree with TRBD2. The CDR3 covers 16 residues. Germline assignment: CDR1 SGDLS and CDR2 YYNGEE. With V trimmed by 4 bases and J by 1 base, 8 bases remained unmatched. The CDR3 loop reads CASSSTGRGSYNEQFF. The CDR3 DNA follows: TGTGCCAGCAGCTCCACCGGGCGGGGGTCCTACAATGAGCAGTTCTTC. Looking up the rest from reference TRBV9 and TRBJ2-1 gives the full variable domain: DSGVTQTPKHLITATGQRVTLRCSPRSGDLSVYWYQQSLDQGLQFLIQYYNGEERAKGNILERFSAQQFPDLHSELNLSSLELGDSALYFCASSSTGRGSYNEQFFGPGTRLTVL.

This chain connects TRBV7-2 to TRBJ2-5, with 10 bases lining up with TRBD2. CDR1 and CDR2 (germline): SGHTA, FQGNSA. The trim removed 5 bases at V and 5 bases at J, leaving 5 bases unmatched. This CDR3 region has 14 residues. The CDR3: CASSQRGGRETQYF. CDR3 DNA: TGTGCCAGCAGCCAGCGGGGGGGCAGGGAGACCCAGTACTTC.

The rearrangement links TRBV13 to TRBJ2-7; 7 nucleotides align to TRBD1. The CDR3 consists of 13 residues. CDR1 is PRHDT and CDR2 is FYEKMQ in the germline V gene (reference sequence). V lost 5 bases to trimming and J lost 3 bases; unmatched junction nucleotides: 4. The CDR3 loop is CASSPRDSYEQYF. The CDR3 DNA is TGTGCCAGCAGCCCCCGGGACAGCTACGAGCAGTACTTC.

The chain uses TRBV11-1 and TRBJ2-7; 9 bases map to TRBD1. From germline, CDR1 is SGHAT and CDR2 FQDESV (reference sequence). Trimming at V came to 5 bases and at J to 2 bases, leaving 4 bases not matched to a gene. The CDR3 runs to 14 residues. CDR3 sequence reads: CASSNRGPPYEQYF. CDR3 in DNA: TGTGCCAGCAGCAACAGGGGGCCCCCCTACGAGCAGTACTTC. Full variable domain (remainder filled in from reference TRBV11-1 and TRBJ2-7): EAEVAQSPRYKITEKSQAVAFWCDPISGHATLYWYRQILGQGPELLVQFQDESVVDDSQLPKDRFSAERLKGVDSTLKIQPAELGDSAMYLCASSNRGPPYEQYFGPGTRLTVT.

This clone was detected only a few times. The V gene is TRBV28, the J gene TRBJ2-1, with D maybe TRBD1 (6 bases). Germline V gene data show CDR1 as MDHEN and CDR2 as SYDVKM. The V gene lost 4 bases and the J gene lost 0 bases, with 25 bases spanning the gap. This CDR3 comprises 20 residues. The CDR3, as DNA: TGTGCCAGCAGTTCCCTTCTAGGACAGACCTATAAGGTCTCCTACAATGAGCAGTTCTTC. This sequence encodes CASSSLLGQTYKVSYNEQFF.

The chain joins TRBV12-5 to TRBJ1-1; D not resolved. The CDR3 length is 10 residues. V was clipped by 6 bases and J by 9 bases, with 8 bases between them. Germline-derived CDR1 and CDR2 are LGHNT and FRNRAP. The CDR3 loop reads CASGTPKAFF. The CDR3 DNA is TGTGCTAGTGGAACTCCCAAAGCTTTCTTT.

The V call is TRBV27, the J call TRBJ2-1, with 9 bases identical to TRBD2. This CDR3 contains 15 residues. V lost 5 bases to trimming and J lost 10 bases; unmatched junction nucleotides: 12. The germline V gene has CDR1 MNHEY and CDR2 SMNVEV (reference sequence). CDR3 amino acids: CASSATGGGVEEQFF. The DNA of the CDR3 is TGTGCCAGCAGTGCCACGGGCGGGGGGGTCGAAGAGCAGTTCTTC.

The gene calls are TRBV11-3 and TRBJ2-1, with 8 bases aligning to TRBD1. Unmatched junction bases numbered 15, after V lost 5 bases and J lost 9 bases. The germline V gene encodes CDR1 SGHNT and CDR2 YENEEA. The CDR3 runs 16 residues. The CDR3 nucleotides are TGTGCCAGCAGCCCCGGACAGGGAGAGACCGTTGGTGAGCAGTTCTTC. This encodes CASSPGQGETVGEQFF.

The chain employs TRBV6-5 and TRBJ2-7; possible D gene TRBD2, 5 bases. V lost 6 bases to trimming and J lost 5 bases, with 14 bases between them. Germline V gene sequence: CDR1 MNHEY, CDR2 SVGAGI. This CDR3 has 13 amino acids. CDR3 amino acids: CASSVAGFHEQYF. CDR3 DNA sequence: TGTGCCAGCAGCGTGGCGGGTTTCCACGAGCAGTACTTC.